Each of the 27 T cell receptor beta chains below was sequenced from the same sample in a study of cytomegalovirus exposure and HLA in healthy donors. With 60 Vbeta and 13 Jbeta primers, the PCR was carried out. Profiling relied on immunoSEQ multiplex PCR, and the TCRdb table lists in-frame clones only, not all of them. The sample has some 150,000 clones; over 60% are singletons. The sequenced sample was PBMCs. The receptor source for this set is a woman between 45 and 65 years old in good health and CMV-seronegative.

The genes are TRBV19 and TRBJ1-1; no definite D call. Trimming removed 9 bases from V and 3 bases from J, with 14 bases in between. This CDR3 has 13 residues. Germline V gene data show CDR1 as LNHDA and CDR2 as SQIVND (reference sequence). The CDR3 region is CASTNPSDTEAFF. In DNA form, the CDR3 reads TGTGCCAGCACCAACCCATCGGACACTGAAGCTTTCTTT.

The J gene is TRBJ1-4, the V gene TRBV6-1, with 9 bases matching TRBD1. After removal of 7 bases from V and 4 bases from J, the junction contained 7 bases not matched to a gene. The CDR3 contains 15 residues. Looked up from germline, CDR1 is MNHNS and CDR2 is SASEGT. The CDR3: CASNPGTGSNEKLFF. In DNA form, the CDR3 reads TGTGCCAGCAACCCCGGGACAGGGAGTAATGAAAAACTGTTTTTT.

The gene calls are TRBV7-9 and TRBJ1-1; TRBD1 is a possible D gene (6 bases). The CDR3 is 14 residues long. CDR1 is SEHNR, CDR2 FQNEAQ, per germline (reference sequence). The V and J ends lost 5 bases and 4 bases respectively, with 14 bases between them. The CDR3 region has the DNA TGTGCCAGCAGCCCTATTGACAGGAGCACTGAAGCTTTCTTT. Protein: CASSPIDRSTEAFF.

This clone was recorded once. The chain employs TRBV7-2 and TRBJ2-3; 9 positions agree with TRBD2. The CDR3 has 16 amino acids. Germline CDR1 is SGHTA and CDR2 is FQGNSA. V dropped 7 bases and J dropped 0; count of bases not matched to a gene: 8. The CDR3 here is CASTSLAGLSTDTQYF. Here the CDR3 DNA reads TGTGCCAGCACCTCCCTAGCGGGATTAAGCACAGATACGCAGTATTTT.

The rearrangement joins TRBV6-5 to TRBJ2-7, with D maybe TRBD2 (5 bases). Trimming stripped 2 bases from V and 2 bases from J, with 13 bases between. This CDR3 has 15 residues. CDR1 and CDR2 from the germline V gene are MNHEY and SVGAGI. The CDR3, as DNA: TGTGCCAGCAGTTACAGGAGCGGCCGACCCTACGAGCAGTACTTC. Translation gives CASSYRSGRPYEQYF.

In its sample, this clone was seen a few times. This sequence joins TRBV30 and TRBJ1-5; D is undetermined. V lost 3 bases and J lost 0, with 6 bases in between. Germline-derived CDR1 and CDR2 are GTSNPN and SVGIG (reference sequence). The CDR3 consists of 13 residues. This chain's CDR3 is CAWSTDSNQPQHF. The CDR3 DNA follows: TGTGCCTGGAGCACTGATAGCAATCAGCCCCAGCATTTT.

The rearrangement joins TRBV19 to TRBJ2-3, with 8 nucleotides matching TRBD1. CDR1 and CDR2 (germline): LNHDA, SQIVND (reference sequence). The CDR3 sequence is 18 residues long. The J segment lost 2 bases and the V segment lost 0 bases, leaving 10 bases of the junction unmatched. The CDR3 coding sequence is TGTGCCAGTAGTATAGATGGGGACAGGTGGAGGGACACAGATACGCAGTATTTT. Its protein product is CASSIDGDRWRDTDTQYF.

This chain uses TRBV5-1 with TRBJ2-7; 9 bases are shared with TRBD2. Losses at the gene ends were 0 bases for V and 0 bases for J; bases not matched to a gene: 10. The CDR3 is 18 residues long. Germline V gene data show CDR1 as SGHRS and CDR2 as YFSETQ. CDR3 DNA: TGCGCCAGCAGCTTGGGGTTAGCGGGGGTAGGGACCTCCTACGAGCAGTACTTC. It yields the protein CASSLGLAGVGTSYEQYF.

The chain employs TRBV6-5 and TRBJ1-1; D is possibly TRBD1 (5 bases). V gave up 2 bases and J gave up 1 base, with 14 bases separating them. Germline CDR1 is MNHEY and CDR2 is SVGAGI. The CDR3 totals 16 residues. The CDR3 DNA reads as TGTGCCAGCAGTTACGGGGGGGTCGGCCAGAACACTGAAGCTTTCTTT. It encodes CASSYGGVGQNTEAFF.

V usage is TRBV9 and J usage is TRBJ1-3; 8 bases align to TRBD1. Germline CDR1 is SGDLS and CDR2 is YYNGEE. There are 16 residues in the CDR3. The V gene end was trimmed by 3 bases and the J gene end by 3 bases; junction bases not matched to a gene: 8. The CDR3 DNA follows: TGTGCCAGCAGCGACTCAACAGGGGGTAATGGAAACACCATATATTTT. Translated, it gives CASSDSTGGNGNTIYF.

The V call is TRBV4-3, the J call TRBJ2-7; tentatively, D is TRBD2 (5 bases). The V end lost 1 base, the J end lost 4 bases, and 11 bases lay between the germline ends. This CDR3 contains 14 residues. Germline V gene lookup returns CDR1 LGHNA and CDR2 YSLEER. The CDR3 loop is CASSQGEGSYEQYF. DNA of the CDR3: TGCGCCAGCAGCCAAGGGGAAGGGAGTTACGAGCAGTACTTC.

V usage is TRBV9 and J usage is TRBJ1-2; D is ambiguous. This CDR3 region has 17 residues. Per germline, CDR1 SGDLS and CDR2 YYNGEE. Trimming left V 1 base short and J 0 bases short, with 16 bases between. The CDR3 DNA reads TGTGCCAGCAGCGTAAGTTCCCCACAGCCCACTAACTATGGCTACACCTTC. This sequence encodes CASSVSSPQPTNYGYTF.

This clone has a single count. The chain links TRBV7-2 to TRBJ1-2; D not certain. The germline V gene has CDR1 SGHTA and CDR2 FQGNSA. V lost 3 bases to trimming and J lost 6 bases, with 11 bases between them. The CDR3 runs 13 residues. CDR3 loop: CASSFEVEHGYTF. CDR3 DNA: TGTGCCAGCAGCTTCGAGGTCGAGCATGGCTACACCTTC.

The chain uses TRBV4-2 and TRBJ1-5; 7 bases agree with TRBD1. CDR3 length: 15 residues. The germline gives CDR1 LGHNA, CDR2 YNFKEQ. Losses at the gene ends were 1 base for V and 6 bases for J; bases not matched to a gene: 6. The CDR3 DNA reads as TGTGCCAGCAGCCAAGGTCTACAGGGGAGTCAGCCCCAGCATTTT. This encodes CASSQGLQGSQPQHF.

The chain carries TRBV14 and TRBJ1-2; D is undetermined. The V gene's germline CDR1 is SGHDN and CDR2 FVKESK. V was shortened by 1 base and J by 6 bases, with 9 bases between the two germline ends. CDR3 length: 13 amino acids. In nucleotides, the CDR3 is TGTGCCAGCAGCCAAGTCAGAAACAATGGCTACACCTTC. This codes for CASSQVRNNGYTF.

This chain joins TRBV6-7 and TRBJ2-7; TRBD1 agrees at 8 bases. TRBV6-7 qualifies as an ORF whose function is uncertain. V gave up 5 bases and J gave up 7 bases; unmatched junction bases: 13. This CDR3 contains 15 residues. The CDR3, as DNA: TGTGCCAGCAGTAGGTCCGGGACAGGCCTTGGGGAGCAGTACTTC. Its protein is CASSRSGTGLGEQYF.

This sequence joins TRBV5-1 and TRBJ2-6; D gene unclear. Deletions cut 1 base from V and 1 base from J, with 3 bases between. There are 14 residues in the CDR3. Germline CDR1 reads SGHRS; CDR2 reads YFSETQ. The CDR3: CASSLSSGANVLTF. Here the CDR3 DNA reads TGCGCCAGCAGCTTGTCTTCTGGGGCCAACGTCCTGACTTTC.

The chain has TRBV4-2 and TRBJ1-5, with TRBD1 identical over 7 bases. After removal of 0 bases from V and 6 bases from J, the junction contained 8 bases not matched to a gene. CDR1 is LGHNA, CDR2 YNFKEQ, per germline. This CDR3 spans 16 amino acids. The CDR3 sequence is CASSQDPTGALQPQHF. CDR3 nucleotides: TGTGCCAGCAGCCAAGACCCTACAGGGGCCCTTCAGCCCCAGCATTTT.

This clone was observed a few times. The rearrangement joins TRBV30 to TRBJ1-1, with D perhaps TRBD1 (6 bases). Trimming took 0 bases from V and 3 from J, leaving 8 bases between them. The CDR3 sequence is 13 residues long. Germline assignment: CDR1 GTSNPN and CDR2 SVGIG (reference sequence). CDR3 loop: CAWSVNRDTEAFF. CDR3 bases: TGTGCCTGGAGTGTAAACAGGGACACTGAAGCTTTCTTT.

The chain recombines TRBV19 with TRBJ2-3; tentatively, D is TRBD2 (5 bases). CDR1 and CDR2 (germline): LNHDA, SQIVND (reference sequence). V lost 3 bases to trimming and J lost 5 bases, with 18 bases between them. The CDR3 has 16 residues. CDR3 residues: CASSMRTGITRDTQYF. DNA for the CDR3: TGTGCCAGTAGTATGCGGACCGGGATCACGAGAGATACGCAGTATTTT.

The chain uses TRBV18 and TRBJ1-2; TRBD1 matches at 7 bases. V was pared by 6 bases and J by 4 bases, with 11 bases of the junction left unmatched. Germline CDR1 KGHSH, CDR2 LQKENI. This CDR3 is built from 15 residues. For the CDR3, the DNA is TGTGCCAGCTCCCCCTTGCCCCGGGACAGCTATGGCTACACCTTC. It translates to CASSPLPRDSYGYTF.

This clone has just a few counts. The chain uses TRBV13 and TRBJ2-1; 8 bases are shared with TRBD1. This CDR3 contains 15 residues. Germline-derived CDR1 and CDR2 are PRHDT and FYEKMQ (reference sequence). V lost 5 bases and J lost 4; bases outside the gene matches: 7. CDR3 sequence reads: CASSLRTGNYNEQFF. DNA for the CDR3: TGTGCCAGCAGCCTCCGGACAGGGAATTACAATGAGCAGTTCTTC.

This sequence joins TRBV4-2 and TRBJ2-1; 9 nucleotides line up with TRBD2. V dropped 0 bases and J dropped 3; count of bases not matched to a gene: 6. The CDR3 has 17 residues. The germline gives CDR1 LGHNA, CDR2 YNFKEQ. CDR3 nucleotide sequence: TGTGCCAGCAGCCAAGATCCGGCTAGCGGGGTCTACAATGAGCAGTTCTTC. Its protein product is CASSQDPASGVYNEQFF.

This chain links TRBV2 with TRBJ2-5; no clear D gene. V was cut by 9 bases and J by 1 base, with 12 bases left in between. Germline V gene lookup returns CDR1 SNHLY and CDR2 FYNNEI. CDR3 length: 13 residues. CDR3 nucleotides: TGTGCCAGTGGGCAGGATTTCCAAGAGACCCAGTACTTC. Encoded protein: CASGQDFQETQYF.

The CDR3: CASSLGRGGANVLTF. CDR3 DNA: TGTGCCAGCAGCTTGGGACGAGGTGGGGCCAACGTCCTGACTTTC. This chain joins TRBV5-6 and TRBJ2-6, with D hard to call. V lost 0 bases and J 3 bases, leaving 7 bases between the germline ends. The CDR3 loop spans 15 amino acids. CDR1 SGHDT and CDR2 YYEEEE come from the germline V gene. Variable domain in full (rest from reference TRBV5-6 and TRBJ2-6): DAGVTQSPTHLIKTRGQQVTLRCSPKSGHDTVSWYQQALGQGPQFIFQYYEEEERQRGNFPDRFSGHQFPNYSSELNVNALLLGDSALYLCASSLGRGGANVLTFGAGSRLTVL.

The rearrangement links TRBV7-8 to TRBJ1-6; D is unresolved. This CDR3 is built from 15 residues. V lost 1 base and J lost 6, with 10 bases in between. The V gene's germline CDR1 is SGHVS and CDR2 FQNEAQ. The CDR3, as DNA: TGTGCCAGCAGCTTAGAATGGGCAGTTAATTCACCCCTCCACTTT. Translation gives CASSLEWAVNSPLHF.

The chain uses TRBV5-3 and TRBJ2-7; 8 bases are shared with TRBD2. TRBV5-3 is flagged as an ORF with uncertain function. CDR3 length: 15 residues. The V segment lost 5 bases and the J segment 0 bases; nucleotides outside the gene matches: 7. The CDR3 protein is CARSPRLAYSYEQYF. The CDR3 DNA reads as TGTGCCAGAAGTCCCCGACTAGCGTACTCCTACGAGCAGTACTTC.